Included here is one TCR beta chain sequence, with context. What it recognizes is unknown. This entry belongs to a study of T cell repertoires in cytomegalovirus infection. Turning to the study itself: CMV infection and matching HLA type were both indicated by public TCR beta signatures. General study results and limits: CMV carriers having the relevant HLA were flagged by cumulative public TCR beta family frequency. HLA-C-restricted, CMV-specific TCR beta clonotypes were dominant ex vivo.

TCRdb reprocessed the reads via MiXCR and lists one record per CDR3 protein. The sample holds about 310,000 distinct CDR3 sequences, 15% to 20% seen once. With V trimmed by 9 bases and J by 7 bases, 15 bases remained unmatched. The V gene's germline CDR1 is SGHTS and CDR2 YDEGEE. This CDR3 has 14 residues. The sequenced material came from PBMCs. This chain links TRBV5-8 with TRBJ1-2; 7 positions match TRBD1. The receptor was derived from a human donor in good health (CMV status not recorded). Some clones in this sample may be carry-over from other donors' samples. The DNA of the CDR3 is TGTGCCACACCGACGCAATTACAGGGGTTTGGCTACACCTTC. Amino acid sequence: CATPTQLQGFGYTF.